The 9 T cell receptor beta chains below were found in one sample sequenced in a study of glioma-infiltrating T cells after dendritic cell vaccination. Clones were sequenced by immunoSEQ multiplex PCR, and TCRdb holds only the in-frame ones, with some missing. The table has roughly 10,000 clones, around 84% seen once. Time point denoted: after dendritic cell vaccination, including at tumor progression/relapse. This specimen consisted of blood, obtained after dendritic cell vaccination. These TCRs come from a human donor with glioblastoma.

The V gene is TRBV5-1, the J gene TRBJ2-1; TRBD1 might be the D (6 bases). V lost 0 bases, J lost 8 bases, and 9 bases lay in between. Germline V CDR1 and CDR2: SGHRS, YFSETQ. This CDR3 has 13 amino acids. The CDR3 DNA sequence: TGCGCCAGCAGCTTGGCTGCAGGGGATGAGCAGTTCTTC. As protein: CASSLAAGDEQFF. The whole variable domain, filled in from reference TRBV5-1 and TRBJ2-1, reads KAGVTQTPRYLIKTRGQQVTLSCSPISGHRSVSWYQQTPGQGLQFLFEYFSETQRNKGNFPGRFSGRQFSNSRSEMNVSTLELGDSALYLCASSLAAGDEQFFGPGTRLTVL.

The CDR3 DNA sequence: TGTGCCAGCGGAAATAGAGGGATCACTGAAGCTTTCTTT. Translation gives CASGNRGITEAFF. The chain uses TRBV28 and TRBJ1-1; no reliable D call. The CDR3 length is 13 residues. CDR1 is MDHEN and CDR2 is SYDVKM in the germline V gene. Trimming pared 8 bases from V and 4 bases from J, leaving 14 bases between.

The chain combines TRBV5-1 with TRBJ2-1, with D perhaps matching TRBD2 (5 bases). From germline, CDR1 is SGHRS and CDR2 YFSETQ. V gave up 0 bases and J gave up 1 base, with 8 bases separating them. The CDR3 consists of 15 residues. DNA of the CDR3: TGCGCCAGCAGCTTGGGTCCGGGATCCTACAATGAGCAGTTCTTC. Translated: CASSLGPGSYNEQFF.

The V call is TRBV13, the J call TRBJ2-1; D is possibly TRBD2 (5 bases). CDR1 is PRHDT and CDR2 is FYEKMQ in the germline V gene (reference sequence). Trimming took 5 bases from V and 9 from J, leaving 14 bases between them. The CDR3 extends over 13 amino acids. CDR3 in DNA: TGTGCCAGCAGCCCGGGGTGGGCTACTGAGCAGTTCTTC. Its translation is CASSPGWATEQFF. The whole variable domain, remainder taken from reference TRBV13 and TRBJ2-1, is AAGVIQSPRHLIKEKRETATLKCYPIPRHDTVYWYQQGPGQDPQFLISFYEKMQSDKGSIPDRFSAQQFSDYHSELNMSSLELGDSALYFCASSPGWATEQFFGPGTRLTVL.

CDR3: CASSLGLAGVQETQYF. The CDR3 nucleotides read TGCGCCAGCAGCCTAGGACTAGCGGGAGTCCAAGAGACCCAGTACTTC. V usage is TRBV5-1 and J usage is TRBJ2-5, with 13 positions matching TRBD2. The CDR3 totals 16 residues. The germline V gene has CDR1 SGHRS and CDR2 YFSETQ. With V trimmed by 4 bases and J by 1 base, 4 bases remained unmatched.

The chain links TRBV7-2 to TRBJ2-1, with D hard to call. The germline V and J ends were trimmed by 3 bases and 3 bases, with 6 bases remaining between them. Germline assignment: CDR1 SGHTA and CDR2 FQGNSA. The CDR3 has 13 amino acids. CDR3 coding DNA: TGTGCCAGCAGCTTCTACGGCTACAATGAGCAGTTCTTC. This gives the protein CASSFYGYNEQFF.

This sequence joins TRBV6-6 and TRBJ1-5; D is perhaps TRBD1 (5 bases). The CDR3 runs 16 residues. V dropped 7 bases and J dropped 0 bases, with 16 bases sitting between them. Germline CDR1 is MNHNY and CDR2 is SVGAGI (reference sequence). The CDR3 region has the DNA TGTGCCAGCAACCCCCGTGGGGGGGGTAGCAATCAGCCCCAGCATTTT. Translating gives CASNPRGGGSNQPQHF.

The chain has TRBV7-2 and TRBJ2-7, with 12 bases fitting TRBD2. J was trimmed by 0 bases and V by 1 base; bases with no gene match: 7. Germline V gene data show CDR1 as SGHTA and CDR2 as FQGNSA. The CDR3 sequence is 18 residues long. The CDR3 DNA sequence: TGTGCCAGCAGCTTAGGGTCAGGGACTAGCGGGCACTCCTACGAGCAGTACTTC. Encoded protein: CASSLGSGTSGHSYEQYF.

The V and J genes are TRBV7-9 and TRBJ2-4, with 7 positions matching TRBD1. V lost 1 base and J lost 4; bases outside the gene matches: 4. CDR3 size: 15 residues. Germline V gene sequence: CDR1 SEHNR, CDR2 FQNEAQ (reference sequence). CDR3 nucleotide sequence: TGTGCCAGCAGCTTAGTGTTGGGACAGAAAAACATTCAGTACTTC. Amino acids: CASSLVLGQKNIQYF.